This entry features one T cell receptor (beta chain) sequence. Its specificity is not known. This CDR3 has 13 amino acids. Trimming took 5 bases from V and 5 from J, leaving 10 bases between them. Germline V gene sequence: CDR1 SGHTA, CDR2 FQGTGA. The assay was immunoSEQ multiplex PCR, and TCRdb's table has in-frame clones only and misses some. The sample has fewer than 3,500 clones; around 85% are singletons. This entry belongs to a study of T cells after posttransplantation cyclophosphamide. Study conclusions and caveats: Tissue-infiltrating T cells from skin or gut overlapped little with blood T cells. Later blood repertoires were often dominated by clones from the donor CD8+ memory compartment.

Treatment was busulfan-fludarabine conditioning, a marrow graft, and cyclophosphamide on days +3 and +4. Source: PBMCs, taken after allogeneic stem cell transplant with posttransplant cyclophosphamide. The sequence was collected from a female patient between 50 and 60 years old who received an allogeneic stem cell transplant from an unrelated donor, was CMV-positive, and had acute and chronic GVHD. Some T cells may be the graft donor's. This chain links TRBV7-3 with TRBJ2-1; the D is unclear. The CDR3 bases are TGTGCCAGCAGCGCCTACCCGAACAATGAGCAGTTCTTC. This codes for CASSAYPNNEQFF.